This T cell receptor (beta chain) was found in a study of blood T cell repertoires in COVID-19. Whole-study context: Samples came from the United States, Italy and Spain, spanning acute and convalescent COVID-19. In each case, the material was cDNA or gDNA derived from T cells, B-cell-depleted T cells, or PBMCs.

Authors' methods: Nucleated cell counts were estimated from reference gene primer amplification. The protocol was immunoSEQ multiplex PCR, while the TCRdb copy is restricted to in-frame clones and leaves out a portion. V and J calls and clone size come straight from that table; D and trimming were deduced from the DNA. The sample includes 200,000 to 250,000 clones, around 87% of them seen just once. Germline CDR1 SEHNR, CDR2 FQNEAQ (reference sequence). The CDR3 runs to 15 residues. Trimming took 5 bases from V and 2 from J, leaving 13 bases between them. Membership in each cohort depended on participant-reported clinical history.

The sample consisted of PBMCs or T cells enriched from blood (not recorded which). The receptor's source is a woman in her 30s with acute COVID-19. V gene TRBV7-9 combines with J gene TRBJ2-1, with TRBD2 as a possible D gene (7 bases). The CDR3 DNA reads TGTGCCAGCAGCCGTGGGGGGGGCCCCTACAATGAGCAGTTCTTC. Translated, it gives CASSRGGGPYNEQFF.